The clone carrying this T cell receptor (beta chain) showed up just once. The antigen remains undetermined. The entry originates in a study of cytomegalovirus exposure and HLA in healthy donors. Turning to the study itself: Unique TCR beta sequences numbering 117 million came from about 179 million T cells in an earlier analysis.

CDR1 is SEHNR and CDR2 is FQNEAQ in the germline V gene (reference sequence). Between the trimmed V and J ends, which lost 3 bases and 0 bases, there was a span of 11 bases. The CDR3 is 16 amino acids. Study observations and caveats: A later analysis showed that HLA-associated TCR beta chains had undergone more clonal expansion than equally common others. Most TCR beta V segments were productive about 87% or about 30% of the time in an earlier analysis.

Primers: 60 Vbeta forward and 13 Jbeta reverse. Generated by immunoSEQ multiplex PCR, the TCRdb table keeps only in-frame clones and is missing some. The sample consists of approximately 130,000 clones, roughly 78% of them appearing once. The source material was PBMCs. The origin of this receptor is a woman in her thirties or forties in good health and CMV-seronegative. The chain is built from TRBV7-9 and TRBJ1-4; D unclear. The chain's CDR3 is CASSFGLGATNEKLFF. DNA for the CDR3: TGTGCCAGCAGCTTTGGTCTAGGAGCAACTAATGAAAAACTGTTTTTT. The full variable domain, with the rest looked up from reference TRBV7-9 and TRBJ1-4, is DTGVSQNPRHKITKRGQNVTFRCDPISEHNRLYWYRQTLGQGPEFLTYFQNEAQLEKSRLLSDRFSAERPKGSFSTLEIQRTEQGDSAMYLCASSFGLGATNEKLFFGSGTQLSVL.